Each of the 26 T cell receptor beta chains below was sequenced from the same sample in a study of blood T cell repertoires in COVID-19. The protocol was immunoSEQ multiplex PCR, while the TCRdb copy is restricted to in-frame clones and leaves out a portion. The table has 150,000 to 200,000 clones, 86% seen once. Sequencing was done on a sample of peripheral blood. The receptors were sampled from a man aged 70 or older with acute or convalescent COVID-19.

The rearrangement joins TRBV28 to TRBJ1-2, with TRBD1 matching over 7 bases. The CDR3 spans 13 residues. Germline assignment: CDR1 MDHEN and CDR2 SYDVKM. J was trimmed by 5 bases and V by 6 bases; bases with no gene match: 6. The CDR3 loop reads CASSHGTDYGYTF. CDR3 DNA sequence: TGTGCCAGCAGCCACGGGACAGATTATGGCTACACCTTC.

The chain uses TRBV2 and TRBJ2-5, with 11 bases aligning to TRBD2. CDR1 and CDR2 from the germline V gene are SNHLY and FYNNEI. V lost 8 bases, J lost 5 bases, and 4 bases stayed unmatched. The CDR3 spans 13 residues. CDR3 region: CASCGTSGETQYF. DNA of the CDR3: TGTGCCAGCTGTGGGACTAGCGGCGAGACCCAGTACTTC.

This clone was counted a single time. The CDR3 nucleotides are TGTGCCAGCAGTGAATGGCAGGGCGGTTACGAGCAGTACTTC. Amino acids: CASSEWQGGYEQYF. The V gene is TRBV2, the J gene TRBJ2-7; TRBD1 is a possible D gene (5 bases). The CDR3 loop spans 14 amino acids. Germline values: CDR1 SNHLY, CDR2 FYNNEI. V shed 2 bases and J shed 4 bases, with 12 bases lying between them.

The rearrangement links TRBV6-1 to TRBJ1-5; perhaps TRBD1 as D (5 bases). The CDR3 sequence is 14 residues long. Trimming removed 1 base from V and 5 bases from J, with 9 bases in between. Looked up from germline, CDR1 is MNHNS and CDR2 is SASEGT. CDR3 DNA sequence: TGTGCCAGCAGTGAAGTTACAGGCGATCAGCCCCAGCATTTT. It encodes CASSEVTGDQPQHF.

The chain couples TRBV11-2 to TRBJ1-3, with D possibly TRBD1 on 5 matching bases. Trimming cost V 3 bases and J 14 bases, with 11 bases left between them. Germline CDR1 SGHAT, CDR2 FQNNGV. This CDR3 has 11 amino acids. The CDR3 DNA follows: TGTGCCAGCAGCTTGGGGCAGGCCGTATATTTT. Protein product: CASSLGQAVYF.

This clone has only one observation. The V gene is TRBV18, the J gene TRBJ2-5; 7 nucleotides align to TRBD2. The V segment lost 6 bases and the J segment 1 base; nucleotides outside the gene matches: 8. Germline lookup yields CDR1 KGHSH and CDR2 LQKENI. This CDR3 spans 15 amino acids. For the CDR3, the DNA is TGTGCCAGCTCCTGGTATAGCGGGTCCCAAGAGACCCAGTACTTC. It translates to CASSWYSGSQETQYF.

The CDR3 DNA reads as TGTGCCAGCAGCACGGACGGGGGGAGAGGCGACACCATATATTTT. Protein sequence: CASSTDGGRGDTIYF. The rearrangement joins TRBV7-8 to TRBJ1-3, with D possibly TRBD1 on 5 matching bases. Germline CDR1 and CDR2: SGHVS and FQNEAQ. The CDR3 consists of 15 residues. V was trimmed by 5 bases and J by 8 bases, leaving 19 bases between them.

This clone was seen a few times. The chain combines TRBV10-2 with TRBJ2-1; D unresolved. Germline CDR1 reads WSHSY; CDR2 reads SAAADI. Trimming took 5 bases from V and 8 from J, leaving 7 bases between them. The length of the CDR3 is 11 residues. This CDR3 is CASSSLYEQFF. CDR3 DNA sequence: TGCGCCAGCAGTTCCCTCTATGAGCAGTTCTTC.

The chain uses TRBV19 and TRBJ1-2; perhaps TRBD1 as D (5 bases). Germline CDR1 LNHDA, CDR2 SQIVND (reference sequence). This CDR3 region has 13 residues. V lost 3 bases and J lost 5, with 10 bases in between. CDR3 protein: CASSIRGTYGYTF. Written as DNA, the CDR3 is TGTGCCAGTAGTATTCGGGGGACGTATGGCTACACCTTC.

The rearrangement joins TRBV5-1 to TRBJ2-1; 9 bases are a match to TRBD2. This CDR3 is built from 15 residues. V trimming: 5 bases; J trimming: 1 base; junction bases outside the gene matches: 4. Germline values: CDR1 SGHRS, CDR2 YFSETQ. DNA for the CDR3: TGCGCCAGCAGACTAGCGGGCCTATCCTACAATGAGCAGTTCTTC. As protein: CASRLAGLSYNEQFF.

This clone was recorded once. V is TRBV5-4 and J is TRBJ2-7; perhaps TRBD1 as D (5 bases). The V gene's germline CDR1 is SGHNT and CDR2 YYREEE (reference sequence). The CDR3 length is 13 residues. Trimming stripped 2 bases from V and 2 bases from J, with 8 bases between. Here the CDR3 DNA reads TGTGCCAGCAGCTTCCAGGGCCCCTACGAGCAGTACTTC. Its translation is CASSFQGPYEQYF.

The V gene is TRBV10-2, the J gene TRBJ1-1, with D unclear. V lost 6 bases to trimming and J lost 11 bases, with 13 bases between them. Germline V gene data show CDR1 as WSHSY and CDR2 as SAAADI. The CDR3 is made up of 11 amino acids. CDR3 region: CASRGGKGAFF. DNA of the CDR3: TGCGCCAGCAGAGGAGGCAAAGGGGCTTTCTTT.

The sample holds a few counts of this clone. The chain couples TRBV5-1 to TRBJ1-2; TRBD1 matches at 7 bases. Germline assignment: CDR1 SGHRS and CDR2 YFSETQ. The trim removed 1 base at V and 4 bases at J, leaving 7 bases unmatched. The CDR3 has 15 residues. The CDR3 region is CASSLRTGTTYGYTF. CDR3 coding DNA: TGCGCCAGCAGCTTGAGGACAGGTACTACCTATGGCTACACCTTC.

The genes are TRBV6-6 and TRBJ2-7, with 10 bases that match TRBD1. Trimming removed 5 bases from V and 0 bases from J; junction bases left unmatched: 4. This CDR3 contains 15 residues. Germline CDR1 and CDR2: MNHNY and SVGAGI (reference sequence). CDR3 residues: CASSARDRGSYEQYF. CDR3 bases: TGTGCCAGCAGTGCGCGGGACAGGGGCTCCTACGAGCAGTACTTC.

The V gene is TRBV29-1, the J gene TRBJ1-4, with 9 bases fitting TRBD1. This CDR3 has 13 residues. Trimming at V came to 5 bases and at J to 16 bases, leaving 14 bases not matched to a gene. CDR1 and CDR2 from the germline V gene are SQVTM and ANQGSEA. The CDR3 DNA is TGCAGCGTTCGCGATCCCGGGACAGGGTGGGCGTTTTTT. It yields the protein CSVRDPGTGWAFF.

V is TRBV19 and J is TRBJ1-4, with 7 bases fitting TRBD1. The J segment lost 3 bases and the V segment lost 6 bases, leaving 7 bases of the junction unmatched. The CDR3 totals 15 residues. Germline assignment: CDR1 LNHDA and CDR2 SQIVND (reference sequence). In nucleotides, the CDR3 is TGTGCCAGTAGCCTCGGACAGGCCCCTAATGAAAAACTGTTTTTT. It yields the protein CASSLGQAPNEKLFF.

The rearrangement uses TRBV3-1 (or the pseudogene TRBV3-2) and TRBJ2-4; D might be TRBD1 (5 bases). Trimming took 0 bases from V and 1 from J, leaving 13 bases between them. Germline CDR1 is LGHDT and CDR2 is YNNKEL (reference sequence). The CDR3 totals 17 residues. CDR3 region: CASSQERQGWAKNIQYF. The CDR3 coding sequence is TGTGCCAGCAGCCAAGAAAGGCAGGGTTGGGCCAAAAACATTCAGTACTTC.

The chain joins TRBV28 to TRBJ2-1; 8 bases are shared with TRBD1. Germline values: CDR1 MDHEN, CDR2 SYDVKM. The J segment lost 5 bases and the V segment lost 5 bases, leaving 11 bases of the junction unmatched. The CDR3 spans 16 residues. DNA of the CDR3: TGTGCCAGCAGTCCGTACCGGGACAGGCTACACAATGAGCAGTTCTTC. It codes for CASSPYRDRLHNEQFF.

This clone was seen only once. The chain couples TRBV19 to TRBJ2-1; tentative D call: TRBD1 (6 bases). Trimming shortened V by 0 bases and J by 0 bases, and 12 bases separated the two germline ends. Germline CDR1 reads LNHDA; CDR2 reads SQIVND (reference sequence). The CDR3 is made up of 17 amino acids. This CDR3 reads CASSIDRWGPSYNEQFF. The CDR3, as DNA: TGTGCCAGTAGTATAGATCGTTGGGGGCCCTCCTACAATGAGCAGTTCTTC.

The J gene is TRBJ2-3, the V gene TRBV3-1 (or the pseudogene TRBV3-2); TRBD1 matches 7 bases. CDR1 and CDR2 (germline): LGHDT, YNNKEL (reference sequence). The V gene end was trimmed by 8 bases and the J gene end by 6 bases; junction bases not matched to a gene: 8. The CDR3 extends over 13 amino acids. The CDR3 DNA is TGTGCCAGCGGAGACAGGGCGCTCGATACGCAGTATTTT. It codes for CASGDRALDTQYF.

The chain couples TRBV24-1 to TRBJ2-3, with D possibly being TRBD1 (5 bases). The CDR3 runs 14 residues. Germline V CDR1 and CDR2: KGHDR, SFDVKD. Trimming took 9 bases from V and 3 from J, leaving 15 bases between them. For the CDR3, the DNA is TGTGCCACCTCCCCCGCAGGGCGAACAGATACGCAGTATTTT. As protein: CATSPAGRTDTQYF.

The chain carries TRBV14 and TRBJ2-1, with D possibly being TRBD2 (7 bases). The germline gives CDR1 SGHDN, CDR2 FVKESK. With 5 bases removed from V and 7 bases from J, the gap between germline ends came to 15 bases. CDR3 length: 14 residues. CDR3 loop: CASSSIGGRNEQFF. CDR3 DNA sequence: TGTGCCAGCAGCTCCATCGGGGGGCGGAATGAGCAGTTCTTC.

The gene calls are TRBV28 and TRBJ2-3; 8 bases align to TRBD1. The CDR3 runs 15 residues. Germline loops: CDR1 MDHEN, CDR2 SYDVKM. Losses at the gene ends were 6 bases for V and 2 bases for J; bases not matched to a gene: 7. The CDR3 DNA follows: TGTGCCAGCAGGCCGCGACAGGGGCCCACAGATACGCAGTATTTT. Its translation is CASRPRQGPTDTQYF.

Comments on this clone: The sample holds other DNA sequences that translate to the same CDR3. V and J are TRBV3-1 (or the pseudogene TRBV3-2) and TRBJ2-5; a possible D gene is TRBD2 (7 bases). The CDR3 runs 14 residues. Trimming cost V 3 bases and J 4 bases, with 12 bases left between them. Germline V gives CDR1 LGHDT, CDR2 YNNKEL (reference sequence). CDR3 in DNA: TGTGCCAGCAGCCAGGGGGGGCTCGGAGAGACCCAGTACTTC. Translation: CASSQGGLGETQYF.

This chain links TRBV7-9 with TRBJ2-1, with 7 bases lining up with TRBD1. V shed 4 bases and J 8 bases; nucleotides not matched to a gene: 8. Germline V gene sequence: CDR1 SEHNR, CDR2 FQNEAQ (reference sequence). This CDR3 spans 14 amino acids. CDR3 protein: CASSSKNRGHEQFF. In DNA form, the CDR3 reads TGTGCCAGCAGCTCGAAGAACAGGGGACATGAGCAGTTCTTC.

The chain employs TRBV28 and TRBJ2-1, with TRBD2 matching 14 bases. Looked up from germline, CDR1 is MDHEN and CDR2 is SYDVKM. J lost 4 bases, V lost 4 bases, and 3 bases had no gene match. The CDR3 contains 16 residues. CDR3 in amino acids: CASSSGTSGGYNEQFF. CDR3 bases: TGTGCCAGCAGTTCCGGGACTAGCGGGGGTTACAATGAGCAGTTCTTC.